Shown below are 9 T cell receptor beta chains from a single sample sequenced in a study of blood T cell repertoires in COVID-19. Assay used: immunoSEQ multiplex PCR; TCRdb lists only in-frame clones, some missing. This repertoire shows fewer than 200,000 clones, almost 80% found once; its top ten account for about 26%. Source material: peripheral blood. These receptors were collected from a woman in her seventies with acute or convalescent COVID-19.

The V and J genes are TRBV5-6 and TRBJ1-1, with D perhaps TRBD1 (5 bases). The CDR3 sequence is 14 residues long. CDR1 is SGHDT and CDR2 is YYEEEE in the germline V gene. V lost 7 bases and J 5 bases, leaving 18 bases between the germline ends. The CDR3 spells CASAPDDSHTEAFF. The CDR3 DNA sequence: TGTGCCAGCGCGCCGGACGACAGCCATACTGAAGCTTTCTTT.

There are a few counts of this clone. The V gene is TRBV19, the J gene TRBJ2-2; 7 bases match TRBD1. The J segment lost 1 base and the V segment lost 7 bases, leaving 3 bases of the junction unmatched. The CDR3 consists of 14 residues. Germline lookup yields CDR1 LNHDA and CDR2 SQIVND (reference sequence). The DNA for the CDR3 is TGTGCCAGTACCCGGACAGGGAACACCGGGGAGCTGTTTTTT. Translation: CASTRTGNTGELFF.

In its sample, this clone was seen once. The chain employs TRBV27 and TRBJ2-1; 8 bases are a match to TRBD1. CDR3 size: 17 residues. Germline V lookup: CDR1 MNHEY, CDR2 SMNVEV (reference sequence). J was trimmed by 7 bases and V by 3 bases; bases with no gene match: 14. Here the CDR3 DNA reads TGTGCCAGCAGTTTCCGAGCCGGGACAGGAGCGAGTAATGAGCAGTTCTTC. Residues: CASSFRAGTGASNEQFF.

This chain joins TRBV7-2 and TRBJ2-1; 9 bases match TRBD2. CDR1 SGHTA and CDR2 FQGNSA come from the germline V gene. The CDR3 has 17 amino acids. Trimming at V came to 5 bases and at J to 11 bases, leaving 19 bases not matched to a gene. CDR3 sequence: CASSLTAGTSINPKQFF. In DNA form, the CDR3 reads TGTGCCAGCAGCCTAACAGCCGGGACTAGCATAAACCCTAAGCAGTTCTTC.

V and J are TRBV7-2 and TRBJ1-1; D is undetermined. V shed 3 bases and J shed 5 bases, with 10 bases lying between them. The CDR3 consists of 13 residues. Germline V lookup: CDR1 SGHTA, CDR2 FQGNSA. The CDR3 DNA reads as TGTGCCAGCAGCTTCAACGGGGAGACTGAAGCTTTCTTT. Translation: CASSFNGETEAFF. Full variable domain (outside the CDR3, taken from reference TRBV7-2 and TRBJ1-1): GAGVSQSPSNKVTEKGKDVELRCDPISGHTALYWYRQSLGQGLEFLIYFQGNSAPDKSGLPSDRFSAERTGGSVSTLTIQRTQQEDSAVYLCASSFNGETEAFFGQGTRLTVV.

This chain connects TRBV24-1 to TRBJ2-2; possibly TRBD2 for D (5 bases). The CDR3 runs to 16 residues. Trimming pared 0 bases from V and 1 base from J, leaving 8 bases between. CDR1 KGHDR and CDR2 SFDVKD come from the germline V gene. DNA of the CDR3: TGTGCCACCAGTGATTTGTTTCGGGGGAACACCGGGGAGCTGTTTTTT. Encoded protein: CATSDLFRGNTGELFF.

This clone was picked up a small number of times. The chain combines TRBV5-6 with TRBJ2-1; 8 nucleotides match TRBD2. Germline CDR1 and CDR2: SGHDT and YYEEEE. The junction had 7 bases not matched to a gene; V was cut back by 1 base and J by 7 bases. This CDR3 region has 15 residues. The CDR3 here is CASSLSYGTSNEQFF. The CDR3, as DNA: TGTGCCAGCAGCTTGTCCTACGGGACTAGTAATGAGCAGTTCTTC. Looking up the rest from reference TRBV5-6 and TRBJ2-1 gives the full variable domain: DAGVTQSPTHLIKTRGQQVTLRCSPKSGHDTVSWYQQALGQGPQFIFQYYEEEERQRGNFPDRFSGHQFPNYSSELNVNALLLGDSALYLCASSLSYGTSNEQFFGPGTRLTVL.

This clone was counted ten times or more. V and J are TRBV18 and TRBJ2-6; 13 nucleotides match TRBD2. The CDR3 is 18 amino acids. Germline CDR1 KGHSH, CDR2 LQKENI. The V gene end was trimmed by 5 bases and the J gene end by 4 bases; junction bases not matched to a gene: 8. The CDR3 DNA reads as TGTGCCAGCTCAGCCGGGACTAGCGGGACCGGGGGGGCCAACGTCCTGACTTTC. Residues: CASSAGTSGTGGANVLTF. Complete variable domain (other parts from reference TRBV18 and TRBJ2-6): NAGVMQNPRHLVRRRGQEARLRCSPMKGHSHVYWYRQLPEEGLKFMVYLQKENIIDESGMPKERFSAEFPKEGPSILRIQQVVRGDSAAYFCASSAGTSGTGGANVLTFGAGSRLTVL.

The CDR3 loop is CASSQGTGGSGSGYTF. The CDR3 DNA is TGTGCCAGCAGCCAAGGGACAGGGGGGTCAGGGTCGGGCTACACCTTC. The V call is TRBV3-1 (or the pseudogene TRBV3-2), the J call TRBJ1-2; 10 bases are a match to TRBD1. Germline assignment: CDR1 LGHDT and CDR2 YNNKEL (reference sequence). V gave up 1 base and J gave up 8 bases; unmatched junction bases: 10. The CDR3 is 16 residues long.